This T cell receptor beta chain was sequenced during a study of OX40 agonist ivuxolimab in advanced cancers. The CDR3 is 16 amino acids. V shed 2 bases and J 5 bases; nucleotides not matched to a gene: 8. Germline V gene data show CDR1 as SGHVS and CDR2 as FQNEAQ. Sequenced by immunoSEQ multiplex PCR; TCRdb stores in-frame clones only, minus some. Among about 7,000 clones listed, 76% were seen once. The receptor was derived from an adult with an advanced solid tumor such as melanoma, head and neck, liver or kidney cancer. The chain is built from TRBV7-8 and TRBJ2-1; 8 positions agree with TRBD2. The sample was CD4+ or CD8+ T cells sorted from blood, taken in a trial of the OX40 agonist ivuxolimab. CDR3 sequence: CASSLWISGKNNEQFF. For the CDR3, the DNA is TGTGCCAGCAGCTTATGGATTAGCGGGAAGAACAATGAGCAGTTCTTC. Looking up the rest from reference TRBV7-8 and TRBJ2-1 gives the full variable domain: GAGVSQSPRYKVAKRGQDVALRCDPISGHVSLFWYQQALGQGPEFLTYFQNEAQLDKSGLPSDRFFAERPEGSVSTLKIQRTQQEDSAVYLCASSLWISGKNNEQFFGPGTRLTVL.